This T cell receptor beta chain was found in a study of cytomegalovirus exposure and HLA in healthy donors. Study conclusions and caveats: Across donors, most TCRs were seen rarely, yet some public ones were widespread. Researchers catalogued 150 or so TCR beta chains as cytomegalovirus-associated.

Looked up from germline, CDR1 is MGHRA and CDR2 is YSYEKL. With 0 bases removed from V and 3 bases from J, the gap between germline ends came to 9 bases. The CDR3 covers 14 residues. This clone was counted only a few times. Its matching antigen is unknown. TCRdb's table, derived via immunoSEQ multiplex PCR, lists solely in-frame clones and lacks some. The table shows under 400,000 clones, with roughly 89% occurring only once. Sequenced: PBMCs. The receptor was isolated from a woman under 30 in good health and CMV-seronegative. This chain links TRBV4-1 with TRBJ2-7, with D possibly being TRBD2 (5 bases). The CDR3 region has the DNA TGCGCCAGCAGCCAAGAAGGCGGGTACTACGAGCAGTACTTC. As protein: CASSQEGGYYEQYF.